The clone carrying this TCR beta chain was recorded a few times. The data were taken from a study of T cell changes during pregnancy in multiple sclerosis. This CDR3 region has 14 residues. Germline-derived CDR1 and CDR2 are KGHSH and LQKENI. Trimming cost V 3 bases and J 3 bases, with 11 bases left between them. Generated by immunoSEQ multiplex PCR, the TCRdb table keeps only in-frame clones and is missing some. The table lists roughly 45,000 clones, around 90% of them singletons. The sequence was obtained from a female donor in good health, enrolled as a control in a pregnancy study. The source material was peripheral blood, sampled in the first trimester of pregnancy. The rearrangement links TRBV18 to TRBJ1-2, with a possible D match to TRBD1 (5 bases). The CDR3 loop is CASSPNIGDYGYTF. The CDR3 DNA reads TGTGCCAGCTCACCCAACATAGGGGACTATGGCTACACCTTC.